Each of the 27 T cell receptor beta chains below was sequenced from the same sample in a study of CD8 T cells in ankylosing spondylitis. Study results and limitations: A motif of roughly eight highly homologous TCR beta variants was seen as apparently characteristic of ankylosing spondylitis blood.

Each CDR3 protein gets one entry after TCRdb re-called the 5' RACE reads with MiXCR. Found here are about 330,000 distinct CDR3 sequences, around 7.6% of them singletons; the top ten hold roughly 15%. No antigen is known for these receptors. The sample taken for sequencing was blood, either unsorted or a sorted T cell fraction (not recorded which). The receptors here all came from a male donor with ankylosing spondylitis.

In this sample, this clonotype turned up a few times. The chain employs TRBV20-1 and TRBJ2-6, with D unresolved. The CDR3 sequence is 14 residues long. V lost 2 bases and J 0 bases, leaving 5 bases between the germline ends. Germline CDR1 reads DFQATT; CDR2 reads SNEGSKA (reference sequence). The CDR3 sequence is CSARSGSGANVLTF. The DNA of the CDR3 is TGCAGTGCTAGATCTGGCTCTGGGGCCAACGTCCTGACTTTC.

The chain combines TRBV18 with TRBJ1-6; 10 bases fit TRBD1. Germline V lookup: CDR1 KGHSH, CDR2 LQKENI. This CDR3 comprises 15 residues. J gave up 10 bases and V 2 bases, and 5 bases lay outside the gene matches. The CDR3 coding sequence is TGTGCCAGCTCACCAGGGAGGACAGGGGGATCACCCCTCCACTTT. It encodes CASSPGRTGGSPLHF. Drawing the rest from reference TRBV18 and TRBJ1-6, the complete variable domain is NAGVMQNPRHLVRRRGQEARLRCSPMKGHSHVYWYRQLPEEGLKFMVYLQKENIIDESGMPKERFSAEFPKEGPSILRIQQVVRGDSAAYFCASSPGRTGGSPLHFGNGTRLTVT.

The table lists this clonotype with many counts. V and J are TRBV7-9 and TRBJ2-4; possibly TRBD2 for D (6 bases). CDR1 is SEHNR and CDR2 is FQNEAQ in the germline V gene (reference sequence). The CDR3 is 17 amino acids. Deletions cut 5 bases from V and 0 bases from J, with 17 bases between. The CDR3 spells CASSPREPTVAKNIQYF. DNA for the CDR3: TGTGCCAGCAGCCCCCGGGAGCCGACCGTAGCCAAAAACATTCAGTACTTC.

This clonotype has a handful of counts. The chain combines TRBV3-1 with TRBJ2-7; D might be TRBD1 (6 bases). Between the trimmed V and J ends, which lost 1 base and 2 bases, there was a span of 9 bases. Germline V gene sequence: CDR1 LGHDT, CDR2 YNNKEL (reference sequence). There are 14 residues in the CDR3. CDR3 protein: CASSQAGAAYEQYF. Written as DNA, the CDR3 is TGTGCCAGCAGCCAAGCAGGGGCAGCCTACGAGCAGTACTTC.

The J gene is TRBJ2-1, the V gene TRBV12-3 or TRBV12-4; D ambiguous. V was pared by 6 bases and J by 0 bases, with 15 bases between. The CDR3 totals 16 residues. For the CDR3, the DNA is TGTGCCAGCAGCCATCGCCGCGGTAGCTCCTACAATGAGCAGTTCTTC. It is translated as CASSHRRGSSYNEQFF.

The rearrangement uses TRBV7-8 and TRBJ1-1; D remains ambiguous. The CDR3 length is 14 residues. Trimming took 1 base from V and 4 from J, leaving 10 bases between them. Germline assignment: CDR1 SGHVS and CDR2 FQNEAQ. The CDR3: CASSLEAIFTEAFF. DNA of the CDR3: TGTGCCAGCAGCTTAGAGGCAATTTTCACTGAAGCTTTCTTT.

This clonotype was counted between two and nine times. The gene calls are TRBV20-1 and TRBJ1-2, with TRBD1 matching over 10 bases. Trimming removed 3 bases from V and 3 bases from J; junction bases left unmatched: 4. The CDR3 runs 14 residues. CDR1 and CDR2 from the germline V gene are DFQATT and SNEGSKA (reference sequence). CDR3 sequence (DNA): TGCAGTGCTAGCCGGGACAGGGGACACTATGGCTACACCTTC. Its translation: CSASRDRGHYGYTF.

Ten or more counts support this clonotype. The chain carries TRBV20-1 and TRBJ2-1; TRBD1 might be the D (5 bases). The germline gives CDR1 DFQATT, CDR2 SNEGSKA (reference sequence). The CDR3 contains 15 residues. V was cut by 0 bases and J by 0 bases, with 9 bases left in between. CDR3 region: CSARDPQGSYNEQFF. The CDR3 DNA is TGCAGTGCTAGAGATCCCCAGGGCTCCTACAATGAGCAGTTCTTC.

The table lists this clonotype with a few counts. The J gene is TRBJ2-7, the V gene TRBV19; the match to TRBD1 covers 8 bases. J lost 2 bases, V lost 5 bases, and 5 bases had no gene match. The CDR3 length is 14 residues. Germline CDR1 and CDR2: LNHDA and SQIVND (reference sequence). CDR3 DNA: TGTGCCAGTAGTTTCGACAGGGGACCCTACGAGCAGTACTTC. Translation gives CASSFDRGPYEQYF.

This clonotype has just a few counts. The chain carries TRBV13 and TRBJ1-4, with 7 bases matching TRBD1. The CDR3 loop spans 15 amino acids. V shed 2 bases, J shed 7 bases, and the junction held 7 bases outside the gene matches. Germline V gene sequence: CDR1 PRHDT, CDR2 FYEKMQ (reference sequence). CDR3 amino acids: CASSLKTQGVEKLFF. Written as DNA, the CDR3 is TGTGCCAGCAGCTTAAAGACCCAGGGGGTTGAAAAACTGTTTTTT.

This clonotype was recorded many times. This rearrangement joins TRBV5-1 to TRBJ2-7; 9 bases match TRBD1. CDR1 is SGHRS and CDR2 is YFSETQ in the germline V gene. The trim removed 3 bases at V and 5 bases at J, leaving 6 bases unmatched. This CDR3 has 14 amino acids. The CDR3 is CASSSGQGRDEQYF. The CDR3, as DNA: TGCGCCAGCAGCTCGGGACAGGGACGCGACGAGCAGTACTTC.

J is TRBJ2-3 and V is TRBV2, with a tentative D call TRBD2 (7 bases). Germline V gives CDR1 SNHLY, CDR2 FYNNEI. The germline V and J ends were trimmed by 5 bases and 0 bases, with 15 bases remaining between them. The CDR3 covers 16 residues. In DNA, the CDR3 is TGTGCCAGCAGTTGGGGAGGGCAGGGGAGCACAGATACGCAGTATTTT. Translated: CASSWGGQGSTDTQYF.

This clonotype was detected only a few times. V is TRBV21-1 and J is TRBJ2-7. TRBV21-1 is described as a pseudogene. This CDR3 has 16 residues. CDR3 sequence reads: CASSKGLSYRAHEQYF. The CDR3 coding sequence is TGTGCCAGCAGCAAAGGGTTGTCGTATCGGGCCCACGAGCAGTACTTC.

This CDR3 is CASSFSYSSGNEQYF. In DNA, the CDR3 is TGTGCCAGCAGTTTCTCCTACAGCTCTGGTAACGAGCAGTACTTC. The genes are TRBV27 and TRBJ2-7; D is unresolved. Germline values: CDR1 MNHEY, CDR2 SMNVEV (reference sequence). CDR3 size: 15 residues. Trimming pared 3 bases from V and 5 bases from J, leaving 17 bases between.

This clonotype was seen a few times. The V call is TRBV7-6, the J call TRBJ2-7, with 8 nucleotides matching TRBD1. The CDR3 covers 15 residues. V trimming: 2 bases; J trimming: 4 bases; junction bases outside the gene matches: 7. Per germline, CDR1 SGHVS and CDR2 FNYEAQ. CDR3 region: CASSLSRTGLYEQYF. CDR3 coding DNA: TGTGCCAGCAGCTTATCTCGGACAGGGCTTTACGAGCAGTACTTC. The whole variable domain, filled in from reference TRBV7-6 and TRBJ2-7, reads GAGVSQSPRYKVTKRGQDVALRCDPISGHVSLYWYRQALGQGPEFLTYFNYEAQQDKSGLPNDRFSAERPEGSISTLTIQRTEQRDSAMYRCASSLSRTGLYEQYFGPGTRLTVT.

This clonotype turned up a few times. The gene calls are TRBV7-2 and TRBJ2-3; D is unresolved. The ends were cut back, 4 bases at V and 14 bases at J, with 19 bases in the middle. CDR1 is SGHTA and CDR2 is FQGNSA in the germline V gene. The CDR3 extends over 13 amino acids. CDR3 in amino acids: CASSSRLGSTAYF. CDR3 nucleotides: TGTGCCAGCAGCTCGAGGCTGGGAAGCACGGCGTATTTT.

In its sample, this clonotype was seen a few times. V gene TRBV2 combines with J gene TRBJ2-7; D might be TRBD1 (5 bases). The germline V and J ends were trimmed by 7 bases and 0 bases, with 16 bases remaining between them. Germline V CDR1 and CDR2: SNHLY, FYNNEI. The CDR3 is 15 amino acids. This chain's CDR3 is CASIPQGVGSYEQYF. The CDR3 coding sequence is TGTGCCAGCATTCCACAAGGGGTGGGCTCCTACGAGCAGTACTTC.

The chain has TRBV5-1 and TRBJ2-7; 7 bases agree with TRBD1. This CDR3 has 15 amino acids. Germline CDR1 and CDR2: SGHRS and YFSETQ. V dropped 4 bases and J dropped 2; count of bases not matched to a gene: 9. CDR3 in DNA: TGCGCCAGCAGCCCTAGAACGACAGGGCCCTACGAGCAGTACTTC. Its translation is CASSPRTTGPYEQYF.

In its sample, this clonotype was seen many times. The genes are TRBV14 and TRBJ1-1; D is unclear. Per germline, CDR1 SGHDN and CDR2 FVKESK. The ends were cut back, 1 base at V and 7 bases at J, with 7 bases in the middle. This CDR3 region has 12 residues. The CDR3 nucleotides are TGTGCCAGCAGCCAAGCTGGGATTGAAGCTTTCTTT. Protein sequence: CASSQAGIEAFF.

This clonotype was counted at least ten times. V and J are TRBV29-1 and TRBJ2-2; 10 bases are a match to TRBD2. The CDR3 extends over 17 amino acids. The V segment lost 0 bases and the J segment 7 bases; nucleotides outside the gene matches: 11. Germline CDR1 and CDR2: SQVTM and ANQGSEA. The CDR3, as DNA: TGCAGCGTTGAAGATGGCCAGCGGGAGGGCCAAGGCGGGGAGCTGTTTTTT. Encoded protein: CSVEDGQREGQGGELFF.

This clonotype was seen more than once but under ten times. This chain uses TRBV25-1 with TRBJ2-3; TRBD2 is a possible D gene (5 bases). Trimming took 6 bases from V and 4 from J, leaving 14 bases between them. Looked up from germline, CDR1 is MGHDK and CDR2 is SYGVNS. The CDR3 is 14 amino acids. The CDR3 loop is CASRPGLASDTQYF. The CDR3 nucleotides read TGTGCCAGCAGGCCCGGGCTAGCTTCAGATACGCAGTATTTT. Full variable domain (outside the CDR3, taken from reference TRBV25-1 and TRBJ2-3): EADIYQTPRYLVIGTGKKITLECSQTMGHDKMYWYQQDPGMELHLIHYSYGVNSTEKGDLSSESTVSRIRTEHFPLTLESARPSHTSQYLCASRPGLASDTQYFGPGTRLTVL.

The chain employs TRBV19 and TRBJ2-2; a possible D gene is TRBD2 (5 bases). The germline V and J ends were trimmed by 3 bases and 1 base, with 12 bases remaining between them. CDR1 is LNHDA and CDR2 is SQIVND in the germline V gene (reference sequence). This CDR3 has 16 residues. The CDR3 loop is CASSMGASLNTGELFF. The CDR3 DNA sequence: TGTGCCAGTAGTATGGGAGCCAGTTTGAACACCGGGGAGCTGTTTTTT.

This clonotype was found many times. V usage is TRBV10-3 and J usage is TRBJ1-1; D might be TRBD1 (6 bases). The V gene lost 3 bases and the J gene lost 5 bases, with 16 bases spanning the gap. This CDR3 is 15 amino acids long. In germline, CDR1 is ENHRY, CDR2 SYGVKD. The CDR3 DNA sequence: TGTGCCATCAGTGACACAGGGAGAGGGGGGACTGAAGCTTTCTTT. Amino acids: CAISDTGRGGTEAFF.

This clonotype is medium-sized within its sample. The gene calls are TRBV4-1 and TRBJ2-2; no firm D call. Germline V gene data show CDR1 as MGHRA and CDR2 as YSYEKL. V lost 4 bases and J 2 bases, leaving 11 bases between the germline ends. The CDR3 extends over 15 amino acids. The CDR3 loop reads CASSPPGINTGELFF. Written as DNA, the CDR3 is TGCGCCAGCAGCCCTCCTGGCATTAACACCGGGGAGCTGTTTTTT.

The sample holds a few counts of this clonotype. This rearrangement joins TRBV7-7 to TRBJ2-5; D could derive from TRBD1 or TRBD2 (5 bases each). The ends were cut back, 5 bases at V and 1 base at J, with 11 bases in the middle. The CDR3 consists of 14 residues. In germline, CDR1 is SSHAT, CDR2 FNYEAQ (reference sequence). This CDR3 reads CASSTGTGQETQYF. The DNA of the CDR3 is TGTGCCAGCAGCACGGGGACGGGCCAAGAGACCCAGTACTTC.

This clonotype was detected ten times or more. The rearrangement joins TRBV4-1 to TRBJ2-7, with a possible D match to TRBD1 (6 bases). The germline V gene has CDR1 MGHRA and CDR2 YSYEKL. Trimming took off 0 bases at V and 3 bases at J, with 12 bases between the two ends. The CDR3 extends over 15 amino acids. CDR3 protein: CASSQEIGQFYEQYF. The CDR3 region has the DNA TGCGCCAGCAGCCAAGAGATCGGACAGTTCTACGAGCAGTACTTC.

This clonotype was recorded many times. CDR3 sequence: CSVELQVPNIQYF. CDR3 coding DNA: TGCAGCGTTGAACTACAGGTTCCTAACATTCAGTACTTC. The chain joins TRBV29-1 to TRBJ2-4, with a tentative D call TRBD1 (5 bases). Germline loops: CDR1 SQVTM, CDR2 ANQGSEA. This CDR3 contains 13 residues. V lost 2 bases, J lost 7 bases, and 12 bases lay in between.